A selection of T cell receptor beta chains follows, all from one sample in a study of blood T cells in healthy people across ages. From the 5' RACE reads, TCRdb called clonotypes with MiXCR, one entry per CDR3 protein. Counted here are about 1.6 million distinct CDR3 sequences, about 35% occurring once; the ten biggest clones make up about 10%. Material: blood. Receptor source: a woman aged 25 to 39 in good health. Each CDR3 is given with its conserved first and last residue. D genes are given only for firm matches. Some rows mark clone size as missing; the rest say once, few, many or name a class of expanded clone.

j_call	d_call	v_call	clone_size	cdr3_nt	cdr3_aa
TRBJ2-5	NA	TRBV3-1	few	TGTGCCAGCAGCCTACGCGACGCAGGGGTTCGAAAGACCCAGTACTTC	CASSLRDAGVRKTQYF
TRBJ1-5	NA	TRBV6-9	NA	TGTGCCAGCAGTGTATTGGACTTCAATCAGCCCCAGCATTTT	CASSVLDFNQPQHF
TRBJ2-7	NA	TRBV20-1	NA	TGCAGTGCTGGGCTGGCGCAACACTACGAGCAGTACTTC	CSAGLAQHYEQYF
TRBJ2-1	NA	TRBV29-1	many	TGCAGCGTTGCCTTCGGCGGGTCACACTCCTACAATGAGCAGTTCTTC	CSVAFGGSHSYNEQFF
TRBJ2-1	NA	TRBV9	NA	TGCGCCAGCAGCCCGGACGGTTCCTACAATGAGCAGTTCTTC	CASSPDGSYNEQFF
TRBJ2-7	NA	TRBV27	NA	TGTGCCAGCAGTTTATCGACGGTTTCGGGTTCAGTCTACGAGCAGTACTTC	CASSLSTVSGSVYEQYF
TRBJ2-7	TRBD1	TRBV4-1	NA	TGCGCCAGCAGCCAAGGTGGGGGACAGTCCTACGAGCAGTACTTC	CASSQGGGQSYEQYF
TRBJ2-7	NA	TRBV20-1	NA	TGCAGTGCTAGCCGAAGCAGGGCCTACGAGCAGTACTTC	CSASRSRAYEQYF
TRBJ2-1	NA	TRBV12-3/TRBV12-4	NA	TGTGCCAGCAGTCCCACCGGGGACTTCGTCAATGAGCAGTTCTTC	CASSPTGDFVNEQFF
TRBJ2-1	TRBD2	TRBV2	NA	TGTGCCAGCAGTGAACAGCGGGAGCGCAATGAGCAGTTCTTC	CASSEQRERNEQFF
TRBJ2-3	TRBD2	TRBV3-1	NA	TGTGCCAGCAGCCCGAGACCCCTAGCGGGGGGGCTTGATACGCAGTATTTT	CASSPRPLAGGLDTQYF
TRBJ2-1	TRBD2	TRBV20-1	few	TGCAGTGCTAGGGGCCCGGGACTAGCGCATGAGCAGTTCTTC	CSARGPGLAHEQFF
TRBJ2-7	NA	TRBV9	NA	TGTGCCAGCAGCGGCTCCGGGCAGGGCGAGCAGTACTTC	CASSGSGQGEQYF
TRBJ2-6	NA	TRBV7-9	NA	TGTGCCAGCAGTTACACTCGGGGGTTCGCTGGGGCCAACGTCCTGACTTTC	CASSYTRGFAGANVLTF
TRBJ2-7	TRBD2	TRBV18	few	TGTGCCAGCTCACTGTTAAAGCAGGCGGGGGGAACGATTGGCGAGCAGTACTTC	CASSLLKQAGGTIGEQYF
TRBJ2-7	NA	TRBV3-1	NA	TGTGCCAGCAGCCAAGAGGGGGCCAGGGAGTGGTACGAGCAGTACTTC	CASSQEGAREWYEQYF
TRBJ2-5	NA	TRBV9	NA	TGTGCCAGCAGCCCTACTAGGCGACAAGAGACCCAGTACTTC	CASSPTRRQETQYF
TRBJ2-3	NA	TRBV29-1	many	TGCAGCGTCTATAGGGGGGCCACAGATACGCAGTATTTT	CSVYRGATDTQYF
TRBJ2-3	NA	TRBV5-6	few	TGTGCCAGCAGCTACCAAGCTGCCACAGATACGCAGTATTTT	CASSYQAATDTQYF
TRBJ2-3	NA	TRBV5-1	NA	TGCGCCAGCAGCATCAGGGGAGGGGACACAGATACGCAGTATTTT	CASSIRGGDTDTQYF
TRBJ2-4	NA	TRBV19	few	TGTGCCAGTAGTATTTCGGGGAAAAATGACATTCAGTACTTC	CASSISGKNDIQYF
TRBJ2-6	NA	TRBV4-3	NA	TGCGCCAGCAGCCAAGATCTTCGGCCTTCTGGGGCCAACGTCCTGACTTTC	CASSQDLRPSGANVLTF
TRBJ1-2	NA	TRBV24-1	NA	TGTGCCACCAGTGATTCCGGGACGGGCTATGGCTACACCTTC	CATSDSGTGYGYTF
TRBJ2-3	NA	TRBV6-5	few	TGTGCCAGCAGTTTCATGGACCCTACAGATACGCAGTATTTT	CASSFMDPTDTQYF
TRBJ2-3	TRBD2	TRBV30	NA	TGTGCCTGGGGCGAACTAGCGGGAGGAATCAGAGATACGCAGTATTTT	CAWGELAGGIRDTQYF
TRBJ2-2	NA	TRBV12-3/TRBV12-4	few	TGTGCCAGCAGTTTAAGGGCTAGCAACACCGGGGAGCTGTTTTTT	CASSLRASNTGELFF
TRBJ1-5	NA	TRBV20-1	many	TGCAGTGCTAGAGATGGTGGGGGCAATCAGCCCCAGCATTTT	CSARDGGGNQPQHF
TRBJ2-1	NA	TRBV20-1	few	TGTAGTACTAGTAGAACTAGCCTATACAATGAGCAGTTCTTC	CSTSRTSLYNEQFF
TRBJ1-1	NA	TRBV20-1	few	TGCAGTGCTCCCCCCACACAGGGGAACACTGAAGCTTTCTTT	CSAPPTQGNTEAFF
TRBJ2-5	NA	TRBV10-3	NA	TGTGCCATCAGAGACCGACGGGAGACCCAGTACTTC	CAIRDRRETQYF
TRBJ2-7	NA	TRBV7-4	NA	TGTGCCAGCAGCTTAGAGGGGGATTCGCGGGGTAGCGACTACGAGCAGTACTTC	CASSLEGDSRGSDYEQYF
TRBJ2-7	TRBD2	TRBV12-3/TRBV12-4	NA	TGTGCCAGCAGTTTCTTCCAGCGGGAGTCTCTCGAGCAGTACTTC	CASSFFQRESLEQYF
TRBJ1-3	NA	TRBV10-3	NA	TGTGCCATCCGCCCGGTGCCTGGAAACACCATATATTTT	CAIRPVPGNTIYF
TRBJ1-5	NA	TRBV20-1	NA	TGCAGTGCTAGAGATGCGGGTCAGCCCCAGCATTTT	CSARDAGQPQHF
TRBJ2-2	NA	TRBV24-1	NA	TGTGCCCCCCGGGAAGAAAGGCGGACCGGGGAGCTGTTTTTT	CAPREERRTGELFF
TRBJ1-1	NA	TRBV20-1	NA	TGCAGTGCAATGCGGGGGGCTCAGAACACTGAAGCTTTCTTT	CSAMRGAQNTEAFF
TRBJ1-1	NA	TRBV6-1	NA	TGTGCCAGCAGTGAAACACAGGTTTACACTGAGGCTTTCTTT	CASSETQVYTEAFF
TRBJ2-7	NA	TRBV3-1	NA	TGTGCCAGCAGCCAAGTCCCAAACTACGAGCAGTACTTC	CASSQVPNYEQYF
TRBJ1-4	TRBD1	TRBV29-1	NA	TGCAGCGCCACAGGGGGTTTGCCTAATGAAAAACTGTTTTTT	CSATGGLPNEKLFF
TRBJ2-3	NA	TRBV3-1	NA	TGTGCCAGCAGCCGAGGAGGCCTCCTACCCACAGATACGCAGTATTTT	CASSRGGLLPTDTQYF
TRBJ2-1	NA	TRBV15	NA	TGTGCCACCAGCAGGTCGGGGTTGGGACGGAGGCAAGCAGGGCAGTTCTTC	CATSRSGLGRRQAGQFF
TRBJ2-7	NA	TRBV5-1	NA	TGCGCCAGCAGCGCCGGTCGGCAGCTGATCCACGAGCAGTACTTC	CASSAGRQLIHEQYF
TRBJ1-1	NA	TRBV10-3	NA	TGTGCCATCAGTGAGGGCCGGGGGCTTGGCACTGAAGCTTTCTTT	CAISEGRGLGTEAFF
TRBJ2-7	NA	TRBV20-1	few	TGCAGTGCTAGCGGCCAGTCAAGCTCCTACGAGCAGTACTTC	CSASGQSSSYEQYF
TRBJ2-7	NA	TRBV15	NA	TGTGCCACCAGCAGAGATTTTAGCGGATCCTACGAGCAGTACTTC	CATSRDFSGSYEQYF
TRBJ1-1	NA	TRBV30	NA	TGTGCCTGGGGACAGTCGAACACTGAAGCTTTCTTT	CAWGQSNTEAFF
TRBJ2-3	TRBD2	TRBV20-1	NA	TGCAGTGCTAGTGGGCGGGGGACTACCACAGATACGCAGTATTTT	CSASGRGTTTDTQYF
TRBJ2-3	TRBD2	TRBV5-1	few	TGCGTCAGCAGCCAAAGCGGGAGCGGCACAGATACGCAGTATTTT	CVSSQSGSGTDTQYF
TRBJ2-7	NA	TRBV28	NA	TGTGCCAGCGTTGAGGGCGGGATCTCCTACGAGCAGTACTTC	CASVEGGISYEQYF
TRBJ1-6	TRBD1	TRBV27	few	TGTGCCAGCAGGAAACAGGGGGCAAGGGGGAATTCACCCCTCCACTTT	CASRKQGARGNSPLHF
TRBJ2-7	TRBD1	TRBV6-5	few	TGTGCCAGCAGAGGGACAGCCACCTTCGAGCAGTACTTC	CASRGTATFEQYF
TRBJ2-3	NA	TRBV11-2	few	TGTGCCAGCAGCCCCCCGGTGGGGGACACAGATACGCAGTATTTT	CASSPPVGDTDTQYF
TRBJ2-6	NA	TRBV24-1	few	TGTGCTACTCAAGGGGCTGGGGCCAACGTCCTGACTTTC	CATQGAGANVLTF
TRBJ2-7	TRBD1	TRBV7-2	NA	TGTGCCAGCAGTGACCTAGTTAGACAGGGGACGTTGTTTGGCTCCTACGAGCAGTACTTC	CASSDLVRQGTLFGSYEQYF